The source of this T cell receptor beta chain is a study of neurological immune-mediated disorders. Study outcomes and limitations: In HTLV-1-associated myelopathy, TCR clonal expansion was greatest, and in multiple sclerosis it was least, below healthy controls.

TCRdb passed the 5' RACE reads through MiXCR, listing each CDR3 protein once. The data show tens of thousands of distinct CDR3 sequences, over 4% seen once. The sample holds many counts of this clonotype. As yet, its antigen is unknown. The TCR was taken from a man aged 45 to 65 with multiple sclerosis. Sequencing was performed on PBMCs.

As DNA, the CDR3 is TGCAGTGCTAGAGATCTGGGTGGAGGGGGTAATTCACCCCTCCACTTT. Amino acid sequence: CSARDLGGGGNSPLHF. This chain connects TRBV20-1 to TRBJ1-6, with TRBD1 as a possible D gene (6 bases). The CDR3 sequence is 16 residues long. Germline-derived CDR1 and CDR2 are DFQATT and SNEGSKA (reference sequence). The V gene lost 0 bases and the J gene lost 6 bases, with 15 bases spanning the gap.